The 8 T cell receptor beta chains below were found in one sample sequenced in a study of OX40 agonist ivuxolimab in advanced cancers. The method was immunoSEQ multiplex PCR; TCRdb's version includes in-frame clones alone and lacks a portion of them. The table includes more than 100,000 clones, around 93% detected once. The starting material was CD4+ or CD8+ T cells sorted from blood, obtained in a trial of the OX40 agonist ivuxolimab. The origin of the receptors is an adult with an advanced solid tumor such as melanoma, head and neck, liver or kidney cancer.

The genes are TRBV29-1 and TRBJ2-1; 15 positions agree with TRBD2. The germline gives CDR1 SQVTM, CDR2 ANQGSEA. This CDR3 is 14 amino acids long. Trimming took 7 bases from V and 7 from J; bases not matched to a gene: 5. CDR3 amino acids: CSAKGTSGRNEQFF. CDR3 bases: TGCAGCGCCAAGGGGACTAGCGGGAGGAATGAGCAGTTCTTC.

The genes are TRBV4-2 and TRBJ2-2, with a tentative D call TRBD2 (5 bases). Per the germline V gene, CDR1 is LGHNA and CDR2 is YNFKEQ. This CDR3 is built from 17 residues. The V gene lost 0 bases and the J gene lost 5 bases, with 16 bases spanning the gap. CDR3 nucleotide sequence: TGTGCCAGCAGCCAAGAGAAGCCCGGGGTTCGAACCGGGGAGCTGTTTTTT. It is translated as CASSQEKPGVRTGELFF.

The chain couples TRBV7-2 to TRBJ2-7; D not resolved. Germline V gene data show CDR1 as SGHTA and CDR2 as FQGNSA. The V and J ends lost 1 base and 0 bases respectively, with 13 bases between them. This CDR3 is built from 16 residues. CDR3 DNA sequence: TGTGCCAGCAGCTTAGAAATAGCCGTGATCTCCTACGAGCAGTACTTC. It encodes CASSLEIAVISYEQYF.

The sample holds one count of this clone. Written as DNA, the CDR3 is TGTGCCAGCAGCTTATCGGGAGAGACCCAGTACTTC. This sequence encodes CASSLSGETQYF. The rearrangement joins TRBV11-3 to TRBJ2-5; D is uncertain. Germline CDR1 and CDR2: SGHNT and YENEEA. This CDR3 comprises 12 residues. Between the trimmed V and J ends, which lost 2 bases and 4 bases, there was a span of 5 bases.

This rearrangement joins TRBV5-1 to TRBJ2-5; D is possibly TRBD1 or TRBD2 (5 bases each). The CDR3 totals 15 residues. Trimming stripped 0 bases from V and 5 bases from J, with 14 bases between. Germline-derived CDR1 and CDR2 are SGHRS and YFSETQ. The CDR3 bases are TGCGCCAGCAGCTTGGATGTGGGGACCGGCGAGACCCAGTACTTC. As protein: CASSLDVGTGETQYF.

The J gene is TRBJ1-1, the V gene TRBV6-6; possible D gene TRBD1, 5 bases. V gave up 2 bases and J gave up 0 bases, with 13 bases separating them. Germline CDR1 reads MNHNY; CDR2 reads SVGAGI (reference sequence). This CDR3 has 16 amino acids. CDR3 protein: CASSYGGNTMNTEAFF. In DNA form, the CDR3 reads TGTGCCAGCAGTTACGGGGGGAACACAATGAACACTGAAGCTTTCTTT.

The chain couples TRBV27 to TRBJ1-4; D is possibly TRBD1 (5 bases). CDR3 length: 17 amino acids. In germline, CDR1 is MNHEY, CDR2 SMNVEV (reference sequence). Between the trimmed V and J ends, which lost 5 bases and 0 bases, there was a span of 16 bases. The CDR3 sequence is CASSTSAGLATNEKLFF. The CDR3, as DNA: TGTGCCAGCAGTACCTCTGCAGGGCTCGCAACTAATGAAAAACTGTTTTTT. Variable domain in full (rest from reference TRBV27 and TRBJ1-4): EAQVTQNPRYLITVTGKKLTVTCSQNMNHEYMSWYRQDPGLGLRQIYYSMNVEVTDKGDVPEGYKVSRKEKRNFPLILESPSPNQTSLYFCASSTSAGLATNEKLFFGSGTQLSVL.

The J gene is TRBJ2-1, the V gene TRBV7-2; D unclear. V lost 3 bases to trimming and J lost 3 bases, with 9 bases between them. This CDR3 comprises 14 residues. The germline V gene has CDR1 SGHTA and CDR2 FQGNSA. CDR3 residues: CASSFRRVYNEQFF. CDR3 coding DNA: TGTGCCAGCAGCTTCCGTCGGGTCTACAATGAGCAGTTCTTC.